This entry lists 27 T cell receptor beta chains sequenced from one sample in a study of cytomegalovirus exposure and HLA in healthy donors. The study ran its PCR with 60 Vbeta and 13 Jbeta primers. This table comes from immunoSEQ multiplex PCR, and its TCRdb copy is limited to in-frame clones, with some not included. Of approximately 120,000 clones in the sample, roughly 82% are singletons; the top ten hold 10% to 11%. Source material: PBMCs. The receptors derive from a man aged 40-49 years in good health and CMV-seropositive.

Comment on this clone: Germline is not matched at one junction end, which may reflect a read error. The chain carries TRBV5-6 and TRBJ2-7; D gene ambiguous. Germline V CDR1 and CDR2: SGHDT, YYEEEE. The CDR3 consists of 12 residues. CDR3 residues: CASSLQFGLDRF. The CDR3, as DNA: TGTGCCAGCAGCTTGCAATTCGGGTTGGATCGTTTC.

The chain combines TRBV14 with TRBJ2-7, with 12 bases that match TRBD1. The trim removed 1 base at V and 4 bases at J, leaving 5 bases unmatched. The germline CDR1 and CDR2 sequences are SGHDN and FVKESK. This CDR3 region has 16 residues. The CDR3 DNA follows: TGTGCCAGCAGCCAAGCCGGGACAGGGGGCTTATACGAGCAGTACTTC. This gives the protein CASSQAGTGGLYEQYF.

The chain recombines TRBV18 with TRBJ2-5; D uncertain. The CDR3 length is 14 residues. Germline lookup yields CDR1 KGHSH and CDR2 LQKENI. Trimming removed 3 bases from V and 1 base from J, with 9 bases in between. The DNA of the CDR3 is TGTGCCAGCTCACCTGGGCAAATCCAAGAGACCCAGTACTTC. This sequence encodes CASSPGQIQETQYF.

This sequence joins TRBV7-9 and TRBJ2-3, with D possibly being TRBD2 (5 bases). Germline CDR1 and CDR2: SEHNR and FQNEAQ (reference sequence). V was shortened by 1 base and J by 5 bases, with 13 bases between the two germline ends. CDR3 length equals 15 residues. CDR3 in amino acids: CASSLEEEVGDTQYF. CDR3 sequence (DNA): TGTGCCAGCAGCTTAGAGGAGGAAGTAGGAGATACGCAGTATTTT.

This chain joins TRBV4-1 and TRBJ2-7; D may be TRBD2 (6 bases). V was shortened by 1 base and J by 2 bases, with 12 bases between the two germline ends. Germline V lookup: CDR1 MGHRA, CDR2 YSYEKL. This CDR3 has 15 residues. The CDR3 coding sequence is TGCGCCAGCAGCCAAGCGGGGGATGTCCCCTACGAGCAGTACTTC. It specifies CASSQAGDVPYEQYF.

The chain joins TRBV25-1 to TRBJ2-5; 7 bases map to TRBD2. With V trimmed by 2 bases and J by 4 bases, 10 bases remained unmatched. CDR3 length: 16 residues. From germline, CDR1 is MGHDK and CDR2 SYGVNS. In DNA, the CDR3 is TGTGCCAGCAGTGAAGAAAATGGCGGGGGAACAGAGACCCAGTACTTC. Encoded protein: CASSEENGGGTETQYF.

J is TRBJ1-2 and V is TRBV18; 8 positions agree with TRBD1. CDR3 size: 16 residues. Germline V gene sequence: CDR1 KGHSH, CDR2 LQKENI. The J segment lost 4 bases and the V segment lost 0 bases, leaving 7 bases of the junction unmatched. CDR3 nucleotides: TGTGCCAGCTCACCACCGAGGACAGGGCCTGCCTATGGCTACACCTTC. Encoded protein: CASSPPRTGPAYGYTF.

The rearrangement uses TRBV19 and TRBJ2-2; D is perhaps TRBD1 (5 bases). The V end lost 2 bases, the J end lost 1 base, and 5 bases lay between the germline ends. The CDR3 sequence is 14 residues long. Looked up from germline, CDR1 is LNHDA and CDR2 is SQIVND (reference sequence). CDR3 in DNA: TGTGCCAGTAGTATAACAGGGAACACCGGGGAGCTGTTTTTT. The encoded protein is CASSITGNTGELFF. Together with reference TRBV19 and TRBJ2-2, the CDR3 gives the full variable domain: DGGITQSPKYLFRKEGQNVTLSCEQNLNHDAMYWYRQDPGQGLRLIYYSQIVNDFQKGDIAEGYSVSREKKESFPLTVTSAQKNPTAFYLCASSITGNTGELFFGEGSRLTVL.

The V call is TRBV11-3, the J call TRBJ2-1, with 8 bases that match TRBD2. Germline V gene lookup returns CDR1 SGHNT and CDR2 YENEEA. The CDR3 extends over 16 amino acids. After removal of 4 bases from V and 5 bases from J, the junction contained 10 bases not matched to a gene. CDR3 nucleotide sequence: TGTGCCAGCAGCTCTACGGGGGGGCGAGAGGACAATGAGCAGTTCTTC. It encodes CASSSTGGREDNEQFF.

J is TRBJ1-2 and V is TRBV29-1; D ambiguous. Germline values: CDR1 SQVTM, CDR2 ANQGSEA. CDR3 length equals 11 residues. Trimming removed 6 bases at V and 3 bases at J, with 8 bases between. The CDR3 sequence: CSVLGDYGYTF. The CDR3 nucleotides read TGCAGCGTACTGGGCGACTATGGCTACACCTTC.

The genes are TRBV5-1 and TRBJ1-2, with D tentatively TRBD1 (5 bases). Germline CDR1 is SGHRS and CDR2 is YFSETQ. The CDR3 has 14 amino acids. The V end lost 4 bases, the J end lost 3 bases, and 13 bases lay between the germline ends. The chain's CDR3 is CASSAEGGDYGYTF. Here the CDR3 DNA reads TGCGCCAGCAGCGCGGAAGGAGGGGACTATGGCTACACCTTC. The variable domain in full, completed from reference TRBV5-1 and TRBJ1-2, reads KAGVTQTPRYLIKTRGQQVTLSCSPISGHRSVSWYQQTPGQGLQFLFEYFSETQRNKGNFPGRFSGRQFSNSRSEMNVSTLELGDSALYLCASSAEGGDYGYTFGSGTRLTVV.

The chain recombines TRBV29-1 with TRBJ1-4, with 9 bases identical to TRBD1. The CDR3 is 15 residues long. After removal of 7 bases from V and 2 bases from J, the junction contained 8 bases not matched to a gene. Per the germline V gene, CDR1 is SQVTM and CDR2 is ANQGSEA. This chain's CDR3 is CSARSTGGTNEKLFF. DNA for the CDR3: TGCAGCGCCCGGTCGACAGGGGGTACTAATGAAAAACTGTTTTTT.

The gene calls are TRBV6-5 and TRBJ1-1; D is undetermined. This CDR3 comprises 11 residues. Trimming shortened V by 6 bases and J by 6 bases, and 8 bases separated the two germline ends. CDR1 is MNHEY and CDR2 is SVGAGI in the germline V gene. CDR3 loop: CASSTRSEAFF. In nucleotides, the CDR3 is TGTGCCAGCAGCACTCGTTCTGAAGCTTTCTTT.

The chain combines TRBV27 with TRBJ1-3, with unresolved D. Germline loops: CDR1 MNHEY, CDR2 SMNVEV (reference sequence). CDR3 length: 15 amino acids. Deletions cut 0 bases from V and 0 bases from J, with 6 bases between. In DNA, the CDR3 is TGTGCCAGCAGTTTATCGACAAGCTCTGGAAACACCATATATTTT. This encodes CASSLSTSSGNTIYF.

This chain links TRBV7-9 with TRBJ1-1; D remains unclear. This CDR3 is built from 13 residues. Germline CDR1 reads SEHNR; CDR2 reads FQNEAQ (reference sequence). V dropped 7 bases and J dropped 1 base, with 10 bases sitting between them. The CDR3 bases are TGTGCCAGCAAAGGCGGTACGAACACTGAAGCTTTCTTT. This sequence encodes CASKGGTNTEAFF.

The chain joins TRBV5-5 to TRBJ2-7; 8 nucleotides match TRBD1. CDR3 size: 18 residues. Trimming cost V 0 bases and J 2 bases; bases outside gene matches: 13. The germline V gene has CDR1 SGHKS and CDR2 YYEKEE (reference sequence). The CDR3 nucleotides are TGTGCCAGCAGCTTGGCATCTCGTCGACAGGGGATCCCCTACGAGCAGTACTTC. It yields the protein CASSLASRRQGIPYEQYF.

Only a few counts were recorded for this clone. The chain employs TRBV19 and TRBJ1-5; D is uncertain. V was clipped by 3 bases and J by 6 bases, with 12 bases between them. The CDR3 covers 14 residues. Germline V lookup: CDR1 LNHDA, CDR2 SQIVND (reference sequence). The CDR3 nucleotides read TGTGCCAGTAGTATCGGTCGCGGGTTTCAGCCCCAGCATTTT. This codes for CASSIGRGFQPQHF.

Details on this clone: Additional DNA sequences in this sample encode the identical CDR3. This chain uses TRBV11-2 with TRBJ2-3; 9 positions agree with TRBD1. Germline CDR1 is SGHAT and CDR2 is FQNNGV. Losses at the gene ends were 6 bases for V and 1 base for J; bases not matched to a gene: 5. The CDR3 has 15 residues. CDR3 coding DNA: TGTGCCAGCAGTCCGCGGGACAGGGGCACAGATACGCAGTATTTT. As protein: CASSPRDRGTDTQYF.

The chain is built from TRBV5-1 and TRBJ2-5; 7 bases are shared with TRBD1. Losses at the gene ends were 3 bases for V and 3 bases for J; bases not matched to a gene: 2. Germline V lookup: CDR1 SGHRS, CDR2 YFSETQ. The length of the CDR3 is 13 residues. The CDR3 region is CASSSTGEETQYF. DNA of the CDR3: TGCGCCAGCAGCTCAACAGGGGAAGAGACCCAGTACTTC. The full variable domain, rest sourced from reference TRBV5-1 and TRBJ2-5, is KAGVTQTPRYLIKTRGQQVTLSCSPISGHRSVSWYQQTPGQGLQFLFEYFSETQRNKGNFPGRFSGRQFSNSRSEMNVSTLELGDSALYLCASSSTGEETQYFGPGTRLLVL.

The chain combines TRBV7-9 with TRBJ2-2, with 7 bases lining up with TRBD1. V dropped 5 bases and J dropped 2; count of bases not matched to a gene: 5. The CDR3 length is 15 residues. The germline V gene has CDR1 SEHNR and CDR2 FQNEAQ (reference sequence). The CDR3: CASSAWDRNTGELFF. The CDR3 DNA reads TGTGCCAGCAGCGCATGGGACAGAAACACCGGGGAGCTGTTTTTT.

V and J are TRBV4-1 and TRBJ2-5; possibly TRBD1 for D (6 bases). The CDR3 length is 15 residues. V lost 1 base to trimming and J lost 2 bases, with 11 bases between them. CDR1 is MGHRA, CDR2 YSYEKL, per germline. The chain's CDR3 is CASSQVLQGQETQYF. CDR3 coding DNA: TGCGCCAGCAGCCAAGTCCTACAGGGTCAAGAGACCCAGTACTTC.

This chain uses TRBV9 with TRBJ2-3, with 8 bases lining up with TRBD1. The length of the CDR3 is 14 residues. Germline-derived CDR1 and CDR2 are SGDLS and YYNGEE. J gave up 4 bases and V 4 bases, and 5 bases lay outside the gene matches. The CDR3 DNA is TGTGCCAGCAGCTCAGGGGGCTCGGCAGATACGCAGTATTTT. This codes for CASSSGGSADTQYF.

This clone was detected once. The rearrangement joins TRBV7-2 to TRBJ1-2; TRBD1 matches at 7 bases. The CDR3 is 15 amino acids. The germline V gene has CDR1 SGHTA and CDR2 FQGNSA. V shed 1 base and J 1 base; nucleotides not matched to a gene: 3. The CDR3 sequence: CASSLGTGINYGYTF. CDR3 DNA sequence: TGTGCCAGCAGCTTAGGGACAGGAATTAACTATGGCTACACCTTC. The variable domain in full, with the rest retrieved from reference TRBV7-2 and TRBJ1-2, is GAGVSQSPSNKVTEKGKDVELRCDPISGHTALYWYRQSLGQGLEFLIYFQGNSAPDKSGLPSDRFSAERTGGSVSTLTIQRTQQEDSAVYLCASSLGTGINYGYTFGSGTRLTVV.

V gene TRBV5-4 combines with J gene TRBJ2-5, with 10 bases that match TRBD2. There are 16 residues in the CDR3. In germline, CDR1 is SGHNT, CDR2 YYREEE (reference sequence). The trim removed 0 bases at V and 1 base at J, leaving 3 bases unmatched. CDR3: CASSLALAGVQETQYF. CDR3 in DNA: TGTGCCAGCAGCTTGGCGCTAGCGGGGGTCCAAGAGACCCAGTACTTC.

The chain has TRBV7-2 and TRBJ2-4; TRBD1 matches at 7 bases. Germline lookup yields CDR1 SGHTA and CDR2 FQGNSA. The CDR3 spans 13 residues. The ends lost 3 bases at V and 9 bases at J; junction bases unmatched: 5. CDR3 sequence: CASSFLQGPIQYF. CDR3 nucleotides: TGTGCCAGCAGCTTCCTACAGGGGCCCATTCAGTACTTC.

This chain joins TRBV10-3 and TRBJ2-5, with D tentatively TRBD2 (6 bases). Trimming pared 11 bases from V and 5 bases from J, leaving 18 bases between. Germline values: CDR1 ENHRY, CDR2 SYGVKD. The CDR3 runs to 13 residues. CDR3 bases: TGTGCCTCCAATGGCGGGGCAGACGAGACCCAGTACTTC. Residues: CASNGGADETQYF.

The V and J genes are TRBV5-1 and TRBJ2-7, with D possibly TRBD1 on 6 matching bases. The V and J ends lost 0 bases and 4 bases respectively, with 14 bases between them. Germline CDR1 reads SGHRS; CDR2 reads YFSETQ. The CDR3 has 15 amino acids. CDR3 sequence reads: CASSLAEDSLYEQYF. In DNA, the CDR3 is TGCGCCAGCAGCTTGGCGGAGGACAGCCTATACGAGCAGTACTTC.